This T cell receptor (beta chain) derives from a study of beta chain features in type 1 diabetes. About this clone: The antigen remains unidentified.

General study findings and limits: Among patients, naive, central memory and Treg TCRB repertoires appeared more similar than among healthy donors. TCRB CDR3s from Type 1 diabetes patients were moderately but significantly shorter in all four CD4+ subsets. The question of HLA type influencing TCRB rearrangement was one that remained unresolved here.

The germline gives CDR1 LNHDA, CDR2 SQIVND (reference sequence). The V gene lost 6 bases and the J gene lost 0 bases, with 15 bases spanning the gap. The CDR3 extends over 15 amino acids. As every portion of the isolated RNA was reverse transcribed, the sequencing read expressed TCRB transcripts. Naive, central memory and regulatory T cell samples averaged roughly 3.5 million immunoSEQ reads each. The repertoire was sequenced with immunoSEQ multiplex PCR; TCRdb's copy has only in-frame clones and lacks some. The table shows about 240,000 clones, with approximately 15% occurring only once. The chain links TRBV19 to TRBJ2-7; a possible D gene is TRBD1 (6 bases). The sequencing sample was made of naive CD4+ T cells from blood. The TCR sequence derives from a man aged 30-40 years with type 1 diabetes. The CDR3 sequence: CASSLLTGSSYEQYF. The CDR3 nucleotides read TGTGCCAGTAGCCTATTGACAGGTTCCTCCTACGAGCAGTACTTC.